The following is a TCR beta chain sequence with its context. Its antigen is not identified. An end of the junction does not agree with germline; a read error may underlie this. The data are from a study of T cells in Graves' hyperthyroidism and ophthalmopathy. Study-level findings and limits: A model using 13 V-J features told ophthalmopathy apart from stable hyperthyroidism. Most expanded thyroid clonotypes above 0.001 recurred in blood.

RNA transcripts yielded amplified TCR beta CDR3 regions. HTBI primers drove first-round RT-PCR of the TCR CDR3. TCRdb analysed the multiplex PCR reads with MiXCR anew, one entry per CDR3 protein. The sample contains about 840,000 distinct CDR3 sequences, over 35% of which appear only once. The receptor was isolated from a man younger than 35 with Graves' hyperthyroidism. Sequences were obtained from blood.

For the CDR3, the DNA is TGCGCCAGCAGCCAAGGCCCAGAAAAAAATGAAAAACTGTTTTTT. The encoded protein is CASSQGPEKNEKLFF. The chain is built from TRBV7-3 and TRBJ1-4; D ambiguous. CDR3 length: 15 residues. Germline CDR1 and CDR2: SGHTA and FQGTGA.